The 24 T cell receptor beta chains in this list originate from one sample, sequenced in a study of shared clonotypes between healthy human individuals. TCRdb's table, derived via immunoSEQ multiplex PCR, lists solely in-frame clones and lacks some. The sample lists some 2,000,000 clones, roughly 94% seen once, with approximately 1.2% in the top ten. Positively selected for CCR7, the CD45RO-negative cells used as naive CD8 cells excluded terminally differentiated effector memory CD45RA+ cells. Sequenced material: naive CD8+ T cells sorted from blood. The receptors shown here come from a man in his late teens or twenties in good health.

V gene TRBV27 combines with J gene TRBJ2-1; 13 bases align to TRBD2. The CDR3 covers 17 residues. CDR1 MNHEY and CDR2 SMNVEV come from the germline V gene (reference sequence). J was trimmed by 9 bases and V by 4 bases; bases with no gene match: 12. CDR3 in amino acids: CASSSTGTSGVVGEQFF. DNA for the CDR3: TGTGCCAGCAGTTCCACCGGGACTAGCGGGGTTGTGGGTGAGCAGTTCTTC.

The rearrangement links TRBV27 to TRBJ1-6; D not resolved. The V gene lost 3 bases and the J gene lost 7 bases, with 10 bases spanning the gap. Germline assignment: CDR1 MNHEY and CDR2 SMNVEV (reference sequence). This CDR3 has 14 residues. The CDR3 protein is CASSLVLGNSPLHF. The CDR3 DNA reads as TGTGCCAGCAGTTTGGTTTTGGGGAATTCACCCCTCCACTTT.

As DNA, the CDR3 is TGTGCCAGCAGTGAAGCGGGACAGGGAGTGGGGACCCAGTACTTC. Amino acids: CASSEAGQGVGTQYF. The chain has TRBV2 and TRBJ2-5; 9 nucleotides match TRBD1. Germline lookup yields CDR1 SNHLY and CDR2 FYNNEI. The V segment lost 0 bases and the J segment 7 bases; nucleotides outside the gene matches: 6. CDR3 length equals 15 residues.

This clone was detected once. This rearrangement joins TRBV5-8 to TRBJ1-5, with D possibly TRBD1 on 5 matching bases. Germline CDR1 and CDR2: SGHTS and YDEGEE. V lost 0 bases and J lost 5, with 9 bases in between. This CDR3 has 14 amino acids. In DNA form, the CDR3 reads TGTGCCAGCAGCTTGGGGGTGGGGGATCAGCCCCAGCATTTT. Translated: CASSLGVGDQPQHF.

The chain employs TRBV28 and TRBJ2-7, with TRBD1 matching over 7 bases. V was clipped by 5 bases and J by 6 bases; unmatched bases: 13. The CDR3 has 15 residues. Germline CDR1 MDHEN, CDR2 SYDVKM. In nucleotides, the CDR3 is TGTGCCAGCAGTCGCAAGACAGGGTATGGGTCCGAGCAGTACTTC. Residues: CASSRKTGYGSEQYF.

The genes are TRBV9 and TRBJ2-3; D gene ambiguous. This CDR3 region has 15 residues. Germline V lookup: CDR1 SGDLS, CDR2 YYNGEE. V was clipped by 0 bases and J by 5 bases, with 13 bases between them. Here the CDR3 DNA reads TGTGCCAGCAGCGTAGGCCTAGGGCTGGGAGATACGCAGTATTTT. Protein product: CASSVGLGLGDTQYF.

The rearrangement links TRBV6-1 to TRBJ1-5; perhaps TRBD1 as D (6 bases). The germline V and J ends were trimmed by 6 bases and 4 bases, with 10 bases remaining between them. The CDR3 covers 13 residues. Germline-derived CDR1 and CDR2 are MNHNS and SASEGT. CDR3 DNA: TGTGCCAGCAGGGACAGCGGAAATCAGCCCCAGCATTTT. Residues: CASRDSGNQPQHF.

This clone has only one observation. The chain uses TRBV7-9 and TRBJ2-5; 7 bases align to TRBD1. Germline assignment: CDR1 SEHNR and CDR2 FQNEAQ (reference sequence). This CDR3 has 15 residues. V gave up 1 base and J gave up 2 bases; unmatched junction bases: 4. This chain's CDR3 is CASSLVGRGQETQYF. CDR3 DNA sequence: TGTGCCAGCAGCTTAGTGGGCAGGGGGCAAGAGACCCAGTACTTC.

The V call is TRBV6-5, the J call TRBJ2-3, with D perhaps TRBD1 (6 bases). V shed 6 bases and J shed 4 bases, with 14 bases lying between them. This CDR3 is built from 14 residues. Per germline, CDR1 MNHEY and CDR2 SVGAGI. Written as DNA, the CDR3 is TGTGCCAGCAGCTGGACAGAACTTCCAGATACGCAGTATTTT. Its translation: CASSWTELPDTQYF.

About this clone itself: The sample holds other DNA sequences that translate to the same CDR3. The chain joins TRBV6-5 to TRBJ2-7, with 10 bases aligning to TRBD2. With V trimmed by 4 bases and J by 1 base, 1 base remained unmatched. The CDR3 length is 14 residues. Germline V gives CDR1 MNHEY, CDR2 SVGAGI. CDR3 loop: CASSLLAGSYEQYF. The CDR3, as DNA: TGTGCCAGCAGTTTACTAGCGGGGTCCTACGAGCAGTACTTC.

The chain carries TRBV7-8 and TRBJ1-1; possibly TRBD1 for D (5 bases). Germline lookup yields CDR1 SGHVS and CDR2 FQNEAQ. Trimming removed 4 bases at V and 4 bases at J, with 10 bases between. The length of the CDR3 is 13 residues. As DNA, the CDR3 is TGTGCCAGCAGCTGGGAAAGGGGCACTGAAGCTTTCTTT. The encoded protein is CASSWERGTEAFF. Full variable domain (outside the CDR3, taken from reference TRBV7-8 and TRBJ1-1): GAGVSQSPRYKVAKRGQDVALRCDPISGHVSLFWYQQALGQGPEFLTYFQNEAQLDKSGLPSDRFFAERPEGSVSTLKIQRTQQEDSAVYLCASSWERGTEAFFGQGTRLTVV.

The CDR3 DNA sequence: TGTGCCAGCAGCGAGGGACTAGCGGGGGGATACGAGCAGTACTTC. The encoded protein is CASSEGLAGGYEQYF. This sequence joins TRBV9 and TRBJ2-7; 15 nucleotides match TRBD2. With 3 bases clipped from V and 4 bases from J, the junction kept 2 bases outside the gene matches. Germline assignment: CDR1 SGDLS and CDR2 YYNGEE. This CDR3 has 15 residues. Based on the CDR3 plus reference TRBV9 and TRBJ2-7, the full variable domain is DSGVTQTPKHLITATGQRVTLRCSPRSGDLSVYWYQQSLDQGLQFLIQYYNGEERAKGNILERFSAQQFPDLHSELNLSSLELGDSALYFCASSEGLAGGYEQYFGPGTRLTVT.

This chain uses TRBV6-5 with TRBJ2-7; D possibly matches TRBD1 or TRBD2 (6 bases each). Germline CDR1 is MNHEY and CDR2 is SVGAGI. V was pared by 0 bases and J by 2 bases, with 14 bases between. The CDR3 has 16 amino acids. CDR3 nucleotide sequence: TGTGCCAGCAGTTACTCGGCAGGGGAGGTTACCTACGAGCAGTACTTC. Protein product: CASSYSAGEVTYEQYF.

This rearrangement joins TRBV27 to TRBJ1-1, with 7 bases identical to TRBD1. Germline CDR1 is MNHEY and CDR2 is SMNVEV (reference sequence). This CDR3 region has 13 residues. The ends lost 2 bases at V and 6 bases at J; junction bases unmatched: 3. The CDR3 DNA sequence: TGTGCCAGCAGTTTAGCAGGGGGGGCTGAAGCTTTCTTT. Amino acid sequence: CASSLAGGAEAFF.

About this clone: This sample includes further DNA sequences coding for the same CDR3. The rearrangement joins TRBV4-1 to TRBJ2-7; D remains unclear. V lost 1 base and J lost 0, with 4 bases in between. The germline V gene encodes CDR1 MGHRA and CDR2 YSYEKL. CDR3 length equals 13 residues. DNA of the CDR3: TGCGCCAGCAGCCAAGCCGACTCCTACGAGCAGTACTTC. It is translated as CASSQADSYEQYF.

A word on this clone: Compared with germline, one end of the junction differs, possibly owing to a read error. The sample holds other DNA sequences that translate to the same CDR3. The V and J genes are TRBV30 and TRBJ1-4, with TRBD1 matching over 11 bases. Per the germline V gene, CDR1 is GTSNPN and CDR2 is SVGIG (reference sequence). This CDR3 is 14 amino acids long. Here the CDR3 reads CAWSRTGGQEKLFF. The CDR3, as DNA: TGTGCCTGGAGTCGGACAGGGGGCCAGGAAAAACTGTTCTTT.

The V gene is TRBV6-5, the J gene TRBJ2-7; tentative D call: TRBD2 (6 bases). CDR1 and CDR2 (germline): MNHEY, SVGAGI. V lost 0 bases and J 3 bases, leaving 15 bases between the germline ends. The CDR3 extends over 16 amino acids. CDR3 DNA sequence: TGTGCCAGCAGTTACTCCTCCCTAGGTAGCGGCTACGAGCAGTACTTC. Its protein is CASSYSSLGSGYEQYF.

On this clone: A read error may produce the germline difference seen at one junction end. This chain uses TRBV6-6 with TRBJ2-3, with 9 bases identical to TRBD2. Germline lookup yields CDR1 MNHNY and CDR2 SVGAGI (reference sequence). The CDR3 covers 12 residues. CDR3 region: CASSYSNSGGTF. CDR3 bases: TGTGCCAGCAGTTACTCGAATAGCGGGGGCACCTTT.

In its sample, this clone was seen a few times. The V and J genes are TRBV6-1 and TRBJ1-5; weak D call: TRBD1 (5 bases). The CDR3 is made up of 15 amino acids. Trimming stripped 2 bases from V and 3 bases from J, with 11 bases between. CDR1 is MNHNS and CDR2 is SASEGT in the germline V gene. CDR3 sequence (DNA): TGTGCCAGCAGTGAACTGCCAGGGAACAATCAGCCCCAGCATTTT. It translates to CASSELPGNNQPQHF.

The J gene is TRBJ1-1, the V gene TRBV7-9; TRBD1 matches 8 bases. The CDR3 extends over 14 amino acids. V shed 4 bases and J 4 bases; nucleotides not matched to a gene: 5. Germline V gene sequence: CDR1 SEHNR, CDR2 FQNEAQ (reference sequence). Written as DNA, the CDR3 is TGTGCCAGCAGCTCTTCGGACAGGGTCACTGAAGCTTTCTTT. Its translation: CASSSSDRVTEAFF.

In regard to this clone: The junction departs from the called germline gene at one end, perhaps through a read error. The V gene is TRBV19, the J gene TRBJ2-7; no reliable D call. The CDR3 contains 11 residues. Looked up from germline, CDR1 is LNHDA and CDR2 is SQIVND (reference sequence). CDR3 in amino acids: CASKSLSEEYF. CDR3 bases: TGTGCCAGTAAAAGTTTGAGCGAGGAGTACTTC. The variable domain in full, with the rest retrieved from reference TRBV19 and TRBJ2-7, is DGGITQSPKYLFRKEGQNVTLSCEQNLNHDAMYWYRQDPGQGLRLIYYSQIVNDFQKGDIAEGYSVSREKKESFPLTVTSAQKNPTAFYLCASKSLSEEYFGPGTRLTVT.

This chain joins TRBV5-6 and TRBJ2-7; no clear D. Germline lookup yields CDR1 SGHDT and CDR2 YYEEEE. V was pared by 0 bases and J by 0 bases, with 10 bases between. The CDR3 has 15 amino acids. CDR3 protein: CASSLDDRNSYEQYF. The CDR3 bases are TGTGCCAGCAGCTTGGACGATCGGAACTCCTACGAGCAGTACTTC.

V is TRBV5-6 and J is TRBJ2-5, with a possible D match to TRBD2 (6 bases). The CDR3 is 15 amino acids. V was cut by 4 bases and J by 3 bases, with 16 bases left in between. Germline V lookup: CDR1 SGHDT, CDR2 YYEEEE. Here the CDR3 reads CASSPASGLEETQYF. The DNA of the CDR3 is TGTGCCAGCAGCCCCGCGTCGGGACTTGAAGAGACCCAGTACTTC.

The rearrangement uses TRBV13 and TRBJ2-5; either TRBD1 or TRBD2 may supply D (7 bases each). Germline V gives CDR1 PRHDT, CDR2 FYEKMQ (reference sequence). V lost 3 bases, J lost 5 bases, and 19 bases lay in between. The CDR3 extends over 16 amino acids. CDR3 sequence (DNA): TGTGCCAGCAGCTTGGCCCCAGGGGGGGCCCTGGAGACCCAGTACTTC. Translated: CASSLAPGGALETQYF.